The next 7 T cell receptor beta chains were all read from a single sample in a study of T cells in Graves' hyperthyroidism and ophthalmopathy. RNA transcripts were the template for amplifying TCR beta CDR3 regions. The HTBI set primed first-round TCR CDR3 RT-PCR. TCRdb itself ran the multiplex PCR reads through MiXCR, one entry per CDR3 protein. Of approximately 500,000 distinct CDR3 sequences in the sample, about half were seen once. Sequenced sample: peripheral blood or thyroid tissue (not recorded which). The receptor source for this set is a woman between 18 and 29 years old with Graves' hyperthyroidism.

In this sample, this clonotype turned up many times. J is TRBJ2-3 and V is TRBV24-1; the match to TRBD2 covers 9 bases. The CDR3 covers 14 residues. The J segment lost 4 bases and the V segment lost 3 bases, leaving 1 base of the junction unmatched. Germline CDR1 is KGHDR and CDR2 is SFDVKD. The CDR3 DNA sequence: TGTGCCACCAGTGATGGACTAGCGTCAGATACGCAGTATTTT. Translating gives CATSDGLASDTQYF.

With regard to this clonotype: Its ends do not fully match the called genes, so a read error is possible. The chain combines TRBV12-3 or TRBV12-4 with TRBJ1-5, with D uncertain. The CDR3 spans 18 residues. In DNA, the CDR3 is TGTGCCAGCAGTTTAGCGCGGTCCGGGGAAGGATACAATCGGCCCCAGCATTTT. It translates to CASSLARSGEGYNRPQHF.

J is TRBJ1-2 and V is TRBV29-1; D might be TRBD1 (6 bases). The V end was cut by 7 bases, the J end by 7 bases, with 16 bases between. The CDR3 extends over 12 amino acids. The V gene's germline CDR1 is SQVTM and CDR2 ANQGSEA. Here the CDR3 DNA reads TGCAGCGCTCCACAGGGTTACAGTGGCTACACCTTC. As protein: CSAPQGYSGYTF.

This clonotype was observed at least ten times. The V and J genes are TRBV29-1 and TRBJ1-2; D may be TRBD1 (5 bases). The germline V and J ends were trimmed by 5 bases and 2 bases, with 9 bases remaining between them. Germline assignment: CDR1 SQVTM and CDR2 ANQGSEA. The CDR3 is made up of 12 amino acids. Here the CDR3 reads CSVRRANYGYTF. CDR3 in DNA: TGCAGCGTTCGCAGGGCGAACTATGGCTACACCTTC.

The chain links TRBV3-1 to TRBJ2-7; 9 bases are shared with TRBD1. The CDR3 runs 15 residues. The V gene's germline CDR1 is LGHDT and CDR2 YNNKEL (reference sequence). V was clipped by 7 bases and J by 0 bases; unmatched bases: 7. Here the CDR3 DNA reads TGTGCCAGCACCTTTGGACAGGGGAGCTCCTACGAGCAGTACTTC. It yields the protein CASTFGQGSSYEQYF.

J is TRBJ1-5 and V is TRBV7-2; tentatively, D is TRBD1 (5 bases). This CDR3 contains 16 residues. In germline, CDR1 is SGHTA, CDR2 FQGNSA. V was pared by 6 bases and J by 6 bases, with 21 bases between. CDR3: CASRDIGHETSQPQHF. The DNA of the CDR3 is TGTGCCAGCAGGGACATCGGACACGAAACTTCTCAGCCCCAGCATTTT.

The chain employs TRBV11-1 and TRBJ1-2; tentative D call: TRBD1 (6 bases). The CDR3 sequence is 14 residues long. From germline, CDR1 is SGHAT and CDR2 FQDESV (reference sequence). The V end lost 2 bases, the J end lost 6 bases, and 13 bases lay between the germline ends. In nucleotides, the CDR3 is TGTGCCAGCAGCTTATCGGGGGGCGCCCATGGCTACACCTTC. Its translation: CASSLSGGAHGYTF.